The T cell receptor (beta chain) described here comes from a study of cytomegalovirus exposure and HLA in healthy donors (TCRdb year 2017). In the study overall: An earlier analysis of a few hundred of the donors reported about 300 Gb of sequence data and 117 million unique TCR beta sequences obtained from roughly 180 million T cells. Among about 360 genotyped donors of the cohort, an average of about 240,000 unique TCR beta nucleotide sequences were sequenced per donor, about a sixth of them non-productive. In an earlier analysis of 500 to 650 of the donors, high-throughput TCR beta sequencing was used to judge whether each TCR beta V gene segment behaved as functional or pseudogenic. Four or five DR-DQ haplotypes were treated as single units for association and clustering because of strong linkage in the cohort. An early release covering approximately 600 HLA-typed donors comprised about 300 gigabases of sequencing data and around 80 million unique TCR sequences. The genetic ancestry cluster associated with self-reported Caucasian donors included about four fifths of the roughly 390 genotyped donors. A later genetic analysis took genome-wide SNP genotypes for about 65% of the 666 donors and used that subset as a discovery cohort. In addition to the first cohort of 500 to 850 subjects, a separate validation cohort of approximately 120 different subjects was used. Rather than using new phenotypic data, the later analysis identified candidate immune exposures from TCR beta sequences and from how often those sequences occurred across donors. Typing coverage varied by locus: about 620-630 donors for A, B, C, DRB1 and DQB1; approximately 560 for DQA1; 606 for DPA1; roughly 450 for DPB1. The study aimed to test whether cataloging public T cell receptors could reveal signatures of past pathogen exposure. HLA typing included class I and class II loci at four-digit resolution. All discovery cohort repertoires had been generated using a single sequencing platform. The study combined high-throughput TCR immunosequencing, statistical association of individual TCRs with disease status, and machine learning to predict cytomegalovirus infection status. Using immunosequencing, the study profiled T cell repertoires from some 670 subjects and related those repertoires to cytomegalovirus serostatus. To study patterns of TCR occurrence, a later analysis re-analyzed previously published TCR beta repertoires from hundreds of donors and added high-resolution HLA genotyping. Donor age, sex, ethnicity and CMV serostatus were compiled together with the repertoire data.

The cohort was made up of 666 healthy bone marrow donors. Cohort members were all nominally healthy when sampled, although unrecorded immune exposures were likely present. The donor tested CMV seropositive and was one of the 289 seropositive cohort members. Every donor gave a peripheral blood sample, and the peripheral blood mononuclear cells from that sample were used for TCR beta sequencing. The Qiagen DNeasy Blood Extraction Kit was used to extract genomic DNA from the blood cell samples. Here is what the overall study found, with its caveats: Most TCR sequences were observed very rarely across donors, whereas some public TCRs were present in many individuals. An association between a missense DCLRE1C variant and V-gene and J-gene trimming of TCR beta chains was found in a later genetic analysis and replicated in an independent cohort. Cytomegalovirus status was reported to be diagnosed by the classifier with high specificity and sensitivity in both the original and validation cohorts. A later analysis found that most CMV-associated TCR beta chains appeared HLA-restricted, with HLA associations seemingly driven largely by CMV exposure. A further reported finding was that TCR beta sequences accurately predicted the HLA-A and HLA-B alleles for most subjects in the first cohort. The authors suggested that the approach could potentially be generalized to other disease states and immunological phenotypes. The sequencing pipeline was judged likely to have produced a cluster of highly shared sequence variants as a technical artifact. Presence/absence analyses assumed roughly uniform sequencing depth across donors, an assumption that may not hold. Immune exposure information for the cohort was limited to CMV serostatus. Correlated functional status among segregating V segments might be attributable to linkage disequilibrium, but an unknown experimental factor could not be ruled out. The 87-base-pair reads could not distinguish some IMGT-functional V segments, including TRBV6-2 and TRBV6-3, so those segments were excluded. In a later genetic analysis, fewer N-insertions in productive TCRs were reported among donors in an Asian-associated ancestry cluster than the roughly 710-donor mean. According to a later analysis, parvovirus B19, influenza, CMV and Epstein-Barr virus appeared linked to several top co-occurrence clusters. Because counts were too low, seventeen rarely observed V segments, including chromosome 9 orphons, were excluded from the earlier analysis of 587 of the donors. Because HLA typing was unavailable for some donors at each locus, only the typed subset was used in association tests. When HLA alleles, especially DR and DQ, strongly co-occurred, TCR associations were difficult to assign to individual alleles. A later analysis found that TCR association rates varied across HLA loci, with DRB1 alleles showing the most associated TCRs and HLA-C alleles the fewest. The study gave a list of around 170 TCR beta chains associated with cytomegalovirus. In vitro tests confirmed that a few of the cytomegalovirus-associated TCR beta chains recognize cytomegalovirus antigens. In a later analysis, HLA-associated TCR beta chains were found to be more clonally expanded and to have lower generation probabilities than equally common non-associated chains. Broadly in line with IMGT annotations, most TCR beta V segments showed up in productive rearrangements about 87% or about 30% of the time in an earlier analysis of approximately 600 of the donors. Specific HLA alleles were associated with more than 15,000 TCR beta sequences at a false discovery rate of 0.05 in a later analysis. In this cohort, only TCR beta chains were sequenced, and detectable features were limited by the absence of alpha or paired-chain data.

The protocol used for the library was the immunoSEQ multiplex PCR assay. A mixture of 60 forward primers for TCR Vbeta segments and 13 reverse primers for TCR Jbeta segments was used in the multiplex PCR. The CDR3 region of rearranged TCR beta genes was amplified from genomic DNA by a multiplex PCR assay. On the Illumina HiSeq System, the amplified TCR beta libraries were sequenced as 87-base-pair reads. The study's processing was this. A later analysis tallied about 77 million unique TCR beta chains across the 666 repertoires, and approximately 12 million of those chains were shared by two or more donors. To remove PCR and sequencing errors, raw reads were error-corrected and collapsed into unique sequences using a nearest-neighbor algorithm that merged closely related sequences. To assign V, D and J gene segments, CDR3 sequences were aligned to IMGT reference sequences. For a sequence to be retained, a match of at least six nucleotides was required to both a V gene segment and a J gene segment. A rearrangement was called productive if the CDR3 had no stop codons and remained in frame with V and J, and every other rearrangement was called non-productive. Following IMGT convention, CDR3 was defined as the stretch from the second conserved V-encoded cysteine up to the conserved J-encoded phenylalanine. The earlier analysis of about 500 of the donors excluded sequences that lacked an unambiguous match to a single V gene segment. An earlier analysis of a few hundred of the donors called V segments functional above 56.7% productive rearrangements and segregating when the between-donor standard deviation exceeded 5%. A statistical classification framework was built for diagnosing cytomegalovirus status from the catalog of TCR beta chain sequences. V and J gene assignment, in a later analysis, came from comparing TCR nucleotide sequences with IMGT/GENE-DB human TR gene sequences. A later analysis assigned CDR3 sequences and most-parsimonious VDJ recombination scenarios with the TCRdist pipeline. In a later analysis, every TCR beta chain was defined by the combination of its CDR3 amino acid sequence and its V-gene family, and reads without a unique V-gene family were dropped. A later analysis removed 450 to 600 highly shared, low-generation-probability nucleotide sequences to deal with suspected cross-contamination and a sequencing artifact. In a later analysis, a clonal expansion index was calculated for each public chain from normalized within-repertoire ranks of inferred template counts. Generation probabilities in a later analysis came from a VDJ recombination model fitted to out-of-frame rearrangements, and those results were checked against IGoR. A later analysis scored TCR-TCR, TCR-HLA and TCR-CMV co-occurrence with hypergeometric tests, applying a repertoire-size bias correction to TCR pairs. A later analysis estimated false discovery rates by permuting HLA or CMV assignments 20 times. A later analysis grouped co-occurring TCRs with DBSCAN, adding TCRdist sequence similarity when clustering within HLA-allele-positive subsets. For co-occurrence clustering, repertoires with fewer than 30,000 or more than 120,000 public chains were excluded, along with a handful of repertoires with anomalous nucleotide sharing. Imported from immuneACCESS, the table was reduced by TCRdb to in-frame sequences with V and J called. These copies leave out some clones; in studies compared against another copy, an unresolved V gene accounts for under half, and the cause of the remainder is not known. That table supplies the V and J calls and clone size; D and trimming were determined from the DNA. This sample lists about 140,000 clones; almost 85% were detected once. Approximately 1.3% of the sample lies in the top ten.

The sample holds a few counts of this clone. What antigen it recognizes has not been identified. Per-base qualities were not stored, and no clone one base away is much larger. Other DNA sequences of this sample code for an identical CDR3. As encoded in the germline V gene, CDR1 is SQVTM while CDR2 is ANQGSEA. V is cut back by 7 bases and J by 4 bases, with 6 bases in the junction unmatched. The cysteine opens and the phenylalanine closes a CDR3 of 14 amino acids. Only the CDR3 DNA is retained, 42 bases long and in frame from the first base. The specimen was PBMCs. This receptor was taken from a man aged 25 to 45 in good health and CMV-seropositive. The V and J genes are TRBV29-1 and TRBJ2-3; TRBD2 lines up with 12 middle nucleotides. The CDR3 loop reads CSAILAGGSDTQYF. The nucleotides are TGCAGCGCCATACTAGCGGGGGGCTCAGATACGCAGTATTTT.